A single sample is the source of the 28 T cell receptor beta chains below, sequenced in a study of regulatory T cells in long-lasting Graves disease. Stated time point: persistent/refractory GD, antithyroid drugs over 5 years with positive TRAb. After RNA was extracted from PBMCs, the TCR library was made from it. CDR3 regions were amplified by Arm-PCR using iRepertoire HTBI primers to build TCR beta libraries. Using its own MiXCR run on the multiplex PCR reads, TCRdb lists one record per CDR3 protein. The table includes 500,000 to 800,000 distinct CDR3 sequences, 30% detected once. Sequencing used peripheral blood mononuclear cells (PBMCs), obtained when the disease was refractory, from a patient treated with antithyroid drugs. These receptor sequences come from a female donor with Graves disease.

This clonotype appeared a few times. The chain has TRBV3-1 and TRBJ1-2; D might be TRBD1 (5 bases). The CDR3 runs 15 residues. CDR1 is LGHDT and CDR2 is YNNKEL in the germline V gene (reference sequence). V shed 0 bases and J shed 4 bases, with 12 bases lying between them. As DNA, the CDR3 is TGTGCCAGCAGCCAAGAAGCTCAGGGTCCCTATGGCTACACCTTC. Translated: CASSQEAQGPYGYTF.

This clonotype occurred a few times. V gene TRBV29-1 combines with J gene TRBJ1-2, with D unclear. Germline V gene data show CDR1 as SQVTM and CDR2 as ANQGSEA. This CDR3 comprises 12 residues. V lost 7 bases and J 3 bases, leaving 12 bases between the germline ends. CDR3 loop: CSAENGDYGYTF. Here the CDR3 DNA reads TGCAGCGCGGAAAATGGAGACTATGGCTACACCTTC.

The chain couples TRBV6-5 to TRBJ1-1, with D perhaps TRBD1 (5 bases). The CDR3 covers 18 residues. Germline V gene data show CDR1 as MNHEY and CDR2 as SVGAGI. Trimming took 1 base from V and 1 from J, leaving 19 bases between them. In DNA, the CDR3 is TGTGCCAGCAGTTACTACCCCAGGGTCGCCACCTCGAACACTGAAGCTTTCTTT. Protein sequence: CASSYYPRVATSNTEAFF.

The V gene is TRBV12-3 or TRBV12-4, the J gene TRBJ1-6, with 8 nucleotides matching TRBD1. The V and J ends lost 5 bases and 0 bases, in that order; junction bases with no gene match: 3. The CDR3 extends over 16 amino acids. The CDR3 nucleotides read TGTGCCAGCAGTCGACAGGGGAGCTCCTATAATTCACCCCTCCACTTT. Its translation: CASSRQGSSYNSPLHF.

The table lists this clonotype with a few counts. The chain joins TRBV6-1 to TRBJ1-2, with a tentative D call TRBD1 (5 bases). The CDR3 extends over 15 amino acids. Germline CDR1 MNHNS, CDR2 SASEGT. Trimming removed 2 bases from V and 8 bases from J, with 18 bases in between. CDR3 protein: CASSELDRPMKGYTF. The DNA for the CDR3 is TGTGCCAGCAGTGAACTCGACAGACCTATGAAAGGCTACACCTTC.

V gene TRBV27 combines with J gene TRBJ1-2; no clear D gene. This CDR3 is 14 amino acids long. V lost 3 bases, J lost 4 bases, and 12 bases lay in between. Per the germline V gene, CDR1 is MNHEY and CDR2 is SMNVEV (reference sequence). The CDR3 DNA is TGTGCCAGCAGTTTCTCACTCGGATCCTATGGCTACACCTTC. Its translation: CASSFSLGSYGYTF.

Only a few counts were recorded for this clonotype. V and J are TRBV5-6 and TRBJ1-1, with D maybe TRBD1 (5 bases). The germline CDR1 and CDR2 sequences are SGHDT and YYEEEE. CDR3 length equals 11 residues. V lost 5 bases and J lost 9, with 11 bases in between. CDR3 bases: TGTGCCAGCAGTCTCGACAGTCAAGCTTTCTTT. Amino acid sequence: CASSLDSQAFF.

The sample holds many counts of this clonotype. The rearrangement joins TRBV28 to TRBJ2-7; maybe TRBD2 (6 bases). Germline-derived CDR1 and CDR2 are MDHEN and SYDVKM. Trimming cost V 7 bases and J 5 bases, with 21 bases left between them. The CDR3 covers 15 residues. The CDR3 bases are TGTGCCAGCATTTCCGCGGGCGGGATACCCCACGAGCAGTACTTC. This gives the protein CASISAGGIPHEQYF.

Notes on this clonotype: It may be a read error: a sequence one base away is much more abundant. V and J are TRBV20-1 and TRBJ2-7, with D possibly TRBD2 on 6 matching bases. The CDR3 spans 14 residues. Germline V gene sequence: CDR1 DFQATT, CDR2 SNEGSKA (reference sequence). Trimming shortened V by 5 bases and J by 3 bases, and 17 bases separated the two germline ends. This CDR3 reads CSAGAFAGYYEQYF. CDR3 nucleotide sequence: TGCAGTGCTGGGGCCTTCGCGGGGTACTACGAGCAGTACTTC.

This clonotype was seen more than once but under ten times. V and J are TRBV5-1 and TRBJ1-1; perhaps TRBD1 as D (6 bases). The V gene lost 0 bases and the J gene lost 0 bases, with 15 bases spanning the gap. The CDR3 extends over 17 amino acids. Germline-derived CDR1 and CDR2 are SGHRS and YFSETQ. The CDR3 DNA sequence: TGCGCCAGCAGCTTGGGAGCACTGACAGGACTGAACACTGAAGCTTTCTTT. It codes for CASSLGALTGLNTEAFF. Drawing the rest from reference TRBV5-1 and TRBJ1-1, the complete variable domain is KAGVTQTPRYLIKTRGQQVTLSCSPISGHRSVSWYQQTPGQGLQFLFEYFSETQRNKGNFPGRFSGRQFSNSRSEMNVSTLELGDSALYLCASSLGALTGLNTEAFFGQGTRLTVV.

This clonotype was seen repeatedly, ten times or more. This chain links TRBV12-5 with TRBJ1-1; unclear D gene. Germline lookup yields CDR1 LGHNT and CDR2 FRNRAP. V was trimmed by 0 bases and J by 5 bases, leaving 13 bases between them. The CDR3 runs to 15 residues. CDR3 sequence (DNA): TGTGCTAGTGGTTTGGTAGAATTAGGAGGGACTGAAGCTTTCTTT. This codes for CASGLVELGGTEAFF.

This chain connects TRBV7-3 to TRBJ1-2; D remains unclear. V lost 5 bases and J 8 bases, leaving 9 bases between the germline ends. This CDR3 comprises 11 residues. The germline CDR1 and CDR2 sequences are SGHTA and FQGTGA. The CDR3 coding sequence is TGTGCCAGCAGCCTCATGGGGGGCTACACCTTC. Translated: CASSLMGGYTF.

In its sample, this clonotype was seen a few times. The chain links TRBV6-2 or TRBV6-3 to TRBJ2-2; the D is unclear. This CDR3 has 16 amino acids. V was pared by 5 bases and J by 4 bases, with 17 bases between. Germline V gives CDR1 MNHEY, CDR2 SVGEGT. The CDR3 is CASSETTVLGTGELFF. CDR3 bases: TGTGCCAGCAGTGAAACCACAGTATTAGGCACCGGGGAGCTGTTTTTT.

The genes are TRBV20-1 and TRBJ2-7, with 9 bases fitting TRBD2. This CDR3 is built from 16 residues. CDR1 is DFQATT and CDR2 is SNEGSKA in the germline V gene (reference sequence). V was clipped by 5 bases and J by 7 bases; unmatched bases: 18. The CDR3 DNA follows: TGCAGTGCTGGAAGGCAGACTAGCGGACCTACCCGGGAGCAGTACTTC. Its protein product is CSAGRQTSGPTREQYF.

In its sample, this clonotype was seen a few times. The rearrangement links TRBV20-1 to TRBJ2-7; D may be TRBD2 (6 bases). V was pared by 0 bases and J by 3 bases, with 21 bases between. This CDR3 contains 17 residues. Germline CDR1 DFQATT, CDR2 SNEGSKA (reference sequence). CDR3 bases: TGCAGTGCTAGAGATCCCCGCCGGAAAGCGGGCTACTACGAGCAGTACTTC. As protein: CSARDPRRKAGYYEQYF.

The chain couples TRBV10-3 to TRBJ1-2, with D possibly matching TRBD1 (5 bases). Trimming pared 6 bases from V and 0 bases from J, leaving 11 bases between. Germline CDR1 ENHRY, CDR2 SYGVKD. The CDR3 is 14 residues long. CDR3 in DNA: TGTGCCATCAGAGGGACGGTTTCTAACTATGGCTACACCTTC. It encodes CAIRGTVSNYGYTF.

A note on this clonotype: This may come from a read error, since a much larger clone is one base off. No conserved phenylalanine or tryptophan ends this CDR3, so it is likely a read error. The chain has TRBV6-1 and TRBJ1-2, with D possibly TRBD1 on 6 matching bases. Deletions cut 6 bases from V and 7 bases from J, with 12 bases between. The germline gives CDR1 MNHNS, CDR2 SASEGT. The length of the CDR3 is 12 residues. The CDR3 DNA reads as TGTGCCAGCAGCCAGGGGCCAGGTGGCTACACCTCC. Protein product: CASSQGPGGYTS.

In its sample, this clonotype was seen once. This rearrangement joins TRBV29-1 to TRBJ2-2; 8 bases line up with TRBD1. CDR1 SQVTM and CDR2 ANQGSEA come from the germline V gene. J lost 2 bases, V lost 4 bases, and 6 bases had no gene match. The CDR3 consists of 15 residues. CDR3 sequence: CSVGVAGGNTGELFF. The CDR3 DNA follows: TGCAGCGTTGGAGTGGCAGGGGGCAACACCGGGGAGCTGTTTTTT.

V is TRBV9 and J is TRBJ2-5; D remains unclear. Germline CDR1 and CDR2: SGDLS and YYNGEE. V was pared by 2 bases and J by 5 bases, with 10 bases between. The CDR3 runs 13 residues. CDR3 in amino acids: CASSVGPWETQYF. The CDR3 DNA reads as TGTGCCAGCAGCGTCGGCCCTTGGGAGACCCAGTACTTC.

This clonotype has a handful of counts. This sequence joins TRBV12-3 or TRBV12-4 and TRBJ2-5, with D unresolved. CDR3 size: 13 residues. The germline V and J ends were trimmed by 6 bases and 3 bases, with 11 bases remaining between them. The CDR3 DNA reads TGTGCCAGCAGGTCCAGAGGAGAAGAGACCCAGTACTTC. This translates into CASRSRGEETQYF.

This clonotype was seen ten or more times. In DNA, the CDR3 is TGTGCCAGCAGTGTAGAATCGGCCTACGAGCAGTACTTC. Residues: CASSVESAYEQYF. The genes are TRBV6-1 and TRBJ2-7; D not certain. V lost 4 bases and J 2 bases, leaving 9 bases between the germline ends. This CDR3 has 13 residues. Germline V gene data show CDR1 as MNHNS and CDR2 as SASEGT.

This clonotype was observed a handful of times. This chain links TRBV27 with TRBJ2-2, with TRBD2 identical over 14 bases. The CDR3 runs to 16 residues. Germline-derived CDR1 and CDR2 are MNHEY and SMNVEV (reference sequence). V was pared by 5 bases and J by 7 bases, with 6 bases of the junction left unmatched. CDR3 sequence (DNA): TGTGCCAGCAGTCCGACTAGCGGGAGGGGCTTCGGGGAGCTGTTTTTT. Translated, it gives CASSPTSGRGFGELFF.

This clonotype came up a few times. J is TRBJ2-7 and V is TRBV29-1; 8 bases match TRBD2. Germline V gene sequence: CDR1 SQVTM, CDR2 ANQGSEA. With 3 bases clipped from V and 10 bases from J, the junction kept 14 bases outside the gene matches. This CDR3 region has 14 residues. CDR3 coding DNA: TGCAGCGTTGAGGGGGTATCGAGCGGGAGTAGTCAGTACTTC. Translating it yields CSVEGVSSGSSQYF.

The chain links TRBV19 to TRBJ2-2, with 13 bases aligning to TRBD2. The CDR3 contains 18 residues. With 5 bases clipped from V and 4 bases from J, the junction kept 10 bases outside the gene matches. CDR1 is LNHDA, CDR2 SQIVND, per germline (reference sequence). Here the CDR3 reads CASSGWTSGSRITGELFF. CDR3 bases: TGTGCCAGTAGTGGATGGACTAGCGGGAGTCGTATCACCGGGGAGCTGTTTTTT.

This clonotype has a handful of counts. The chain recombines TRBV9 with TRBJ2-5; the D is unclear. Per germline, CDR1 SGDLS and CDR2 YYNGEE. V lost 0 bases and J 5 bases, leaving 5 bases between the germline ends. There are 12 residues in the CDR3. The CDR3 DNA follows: TGTGCCAGCAGCGTAGAGGGTGAGACCCAGTACTTC. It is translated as CASSVEGETQYF.

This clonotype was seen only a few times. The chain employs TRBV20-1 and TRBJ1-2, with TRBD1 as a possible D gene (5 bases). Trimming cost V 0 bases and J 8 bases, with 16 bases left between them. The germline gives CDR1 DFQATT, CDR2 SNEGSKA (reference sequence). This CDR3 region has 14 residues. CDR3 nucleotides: TGCAGTGCTAGAGATCACGGCAGGGTTAGCGGCTACACCTTC. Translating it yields CSARDHGRVSGYTF.

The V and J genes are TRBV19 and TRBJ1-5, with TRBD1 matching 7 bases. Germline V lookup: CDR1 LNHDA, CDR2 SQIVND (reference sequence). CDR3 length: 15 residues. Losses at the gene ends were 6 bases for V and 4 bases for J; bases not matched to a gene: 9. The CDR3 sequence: CASRMTGFGNQPQHF. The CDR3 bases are TGTGCCAGTAGGATGACAGGGTTCGGTAATCAGCCCCAGCATTTT.

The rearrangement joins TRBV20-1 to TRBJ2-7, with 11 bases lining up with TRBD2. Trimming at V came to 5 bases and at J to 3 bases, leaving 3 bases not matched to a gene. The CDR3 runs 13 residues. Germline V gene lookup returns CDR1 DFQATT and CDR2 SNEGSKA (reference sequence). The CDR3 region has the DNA TGCAGTGCTGGTAGCGGGAGGGACTACGAGCAGTACTTC. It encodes CSAGSGRDYEQYF.